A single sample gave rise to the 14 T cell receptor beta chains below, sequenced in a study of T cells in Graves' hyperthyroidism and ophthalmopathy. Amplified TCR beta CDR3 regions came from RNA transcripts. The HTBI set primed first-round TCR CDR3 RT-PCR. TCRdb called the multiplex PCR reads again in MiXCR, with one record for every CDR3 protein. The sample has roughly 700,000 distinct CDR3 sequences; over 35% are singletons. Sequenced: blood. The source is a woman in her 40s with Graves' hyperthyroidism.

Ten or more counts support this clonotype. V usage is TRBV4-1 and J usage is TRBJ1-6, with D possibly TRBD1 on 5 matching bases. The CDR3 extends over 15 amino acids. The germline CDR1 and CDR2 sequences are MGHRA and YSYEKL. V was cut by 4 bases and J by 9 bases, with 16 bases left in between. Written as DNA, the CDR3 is TGCGCCAGCAGCCCAACTCCTAGGGGAGGTTCACCCCTCCACTTT. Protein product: CASSPTPRGGSPLHF.

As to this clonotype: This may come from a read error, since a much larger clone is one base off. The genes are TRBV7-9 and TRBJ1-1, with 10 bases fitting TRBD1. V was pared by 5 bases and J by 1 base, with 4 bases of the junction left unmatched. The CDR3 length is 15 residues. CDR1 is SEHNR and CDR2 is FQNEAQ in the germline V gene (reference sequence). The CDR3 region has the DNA TGTGCCAGCAGCCCAGGACAGGGGGAGAACACTGAAGCTTTCTTT. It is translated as CASSPGQGENTEAFF.

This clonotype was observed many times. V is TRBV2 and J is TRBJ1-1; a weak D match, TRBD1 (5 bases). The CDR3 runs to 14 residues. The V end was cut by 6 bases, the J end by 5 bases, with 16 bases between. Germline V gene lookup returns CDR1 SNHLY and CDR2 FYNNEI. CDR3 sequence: CASRGDSSITEAFF. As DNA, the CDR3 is TGTGCCAGCAGGGGAGACAGTTCCATAACTGAAGCTTTCTTT.

DNA of the CDR3: TGTGCCAGCAGGGGACGGTTCCAAGAGACCCAGTACTTC. Residues: CASRGRFQETQYF. The chain uses TRBV25-1 and TRBJ2-5; D is tentatively TRBD1 or TRBD2 (5 bases each). The length of the CDR3 is 13 residues. Germline V gene lookup returns CDR1 MGHDK and CDR2 SYGVNS. Trimming shortened V by 6 bases and J by 1 base, and 9 bases separated the two germline ends.

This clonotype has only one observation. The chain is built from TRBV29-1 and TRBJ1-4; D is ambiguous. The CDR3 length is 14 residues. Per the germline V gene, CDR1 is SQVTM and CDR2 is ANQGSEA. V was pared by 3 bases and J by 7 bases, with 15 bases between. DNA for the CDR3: TGCAGCGTTGATCTGGCTGTTGGAGGTGAAAAACTGTTTTTT. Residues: CSVDLAVGGEKLFF.

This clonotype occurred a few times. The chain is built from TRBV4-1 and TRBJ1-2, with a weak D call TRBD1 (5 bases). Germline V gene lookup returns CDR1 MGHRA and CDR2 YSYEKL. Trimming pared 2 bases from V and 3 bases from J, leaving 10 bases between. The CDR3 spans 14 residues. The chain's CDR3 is CASSQQTDYYGYTF. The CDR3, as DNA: TGCGCCAGCAGCCAACAGACAGACTACTATGGCTACACCTTC.

The CDR3 spells CASSQDVGKLAYEQYF. The CDR3 DNA sequence: TGTGCCAGCAGCCAAGATGTCGGTAAGCTAGCCTACGAGCAGTACTTC. V and J are TRBV7-8 and TRBJ2-7; D is unresolved. CDR1 is SGHVS and CDR2 is FQNEAQ in the germline V gene. Deletions cut 5 bases from V and 2 bases from J, with 19 bases between. This CDR3 is built from 16 residues.

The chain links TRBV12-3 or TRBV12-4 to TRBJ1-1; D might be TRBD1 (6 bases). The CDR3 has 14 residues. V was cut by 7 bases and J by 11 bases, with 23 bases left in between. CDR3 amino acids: CASTPGGGAFRAFF. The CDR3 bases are TGTGCCAGCACTCCCGGGGGGGGGGCCTTTAGGGCTTTCTTT.

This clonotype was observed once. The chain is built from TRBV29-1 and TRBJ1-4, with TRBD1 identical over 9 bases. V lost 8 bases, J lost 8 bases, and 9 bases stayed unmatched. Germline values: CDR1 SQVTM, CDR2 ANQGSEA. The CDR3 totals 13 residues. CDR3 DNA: TGCAGCCTACCGGGACAGGGTAACGAAAAACTGTTTTTT. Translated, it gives CSLPGQGNEKLFF.

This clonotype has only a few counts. CDR3 sequence: CASSSKTGFFTEAFF. Here the CDR3 DNA reads TGTGCCAGCAGTTCAAAAACAGGGTTTTTCACTGAAGCTTTCTTT. The rearrangement links TRBV7-2 to TRBJ1-1; D perhaps matches TRBD1 (6 bases). CDR3 size: 15 residues. Trimming pared 6 bases from V and 4 bases from J, leaving 18 bases between. CDR1 SGHTA and CDR2 FQGNSA come from the germline V gene.

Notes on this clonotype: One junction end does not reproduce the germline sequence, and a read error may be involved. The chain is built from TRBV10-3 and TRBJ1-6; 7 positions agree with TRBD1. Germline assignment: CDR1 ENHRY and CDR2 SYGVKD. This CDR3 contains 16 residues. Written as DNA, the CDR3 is TGTGCCAGCAGTCCCCACAGGGGAAACTATAATTCACCCCTCCACTTT. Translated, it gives CASSPHRGNYNSPLHF.

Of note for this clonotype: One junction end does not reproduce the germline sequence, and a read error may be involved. CDR3 in amino acids: CASSLRGQSYEQYF. CDR3 DNA sequence: TGTGCCAGCAGTTTGAGGGGGCAGTCCTACGAGCAGTACTTC. The rearrangement links TRBV10-3 to TRBJ2-7, with 7 bases fitting TRBD1. CDR1 is ENHRY, CDR2 SYGVKD, per germline. CDR3 length equals 14 residues.

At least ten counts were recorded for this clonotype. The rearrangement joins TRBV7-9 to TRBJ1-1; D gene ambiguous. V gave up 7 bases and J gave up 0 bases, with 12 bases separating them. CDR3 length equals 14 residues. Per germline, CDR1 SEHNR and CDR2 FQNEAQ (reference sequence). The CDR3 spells CASNAEGLNTEAFF. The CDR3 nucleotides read TGTGCCAGCAATGCGGAGGGATTGAACACTGAAGCTTTCTTT. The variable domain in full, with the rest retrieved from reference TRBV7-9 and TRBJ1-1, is DTGVSQNPRHKITKRGQNVTFRCDPISEHNRLYWYRQTLGQGPEFLTYFQNEAQLEKSRLLSDRFSAERPKGSFSTLEIQRTEQGDSAMYLCASNAEGLNTEAFFGQGTRLTVV.

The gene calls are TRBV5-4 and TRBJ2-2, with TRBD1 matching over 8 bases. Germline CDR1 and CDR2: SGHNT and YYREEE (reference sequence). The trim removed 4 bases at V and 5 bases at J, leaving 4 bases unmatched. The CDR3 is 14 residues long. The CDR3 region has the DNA TGTGCCAGCAGCCACAGACAGGGGACCGGGGAGCTGTTTTTT. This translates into CASSHRQGTGELFF.